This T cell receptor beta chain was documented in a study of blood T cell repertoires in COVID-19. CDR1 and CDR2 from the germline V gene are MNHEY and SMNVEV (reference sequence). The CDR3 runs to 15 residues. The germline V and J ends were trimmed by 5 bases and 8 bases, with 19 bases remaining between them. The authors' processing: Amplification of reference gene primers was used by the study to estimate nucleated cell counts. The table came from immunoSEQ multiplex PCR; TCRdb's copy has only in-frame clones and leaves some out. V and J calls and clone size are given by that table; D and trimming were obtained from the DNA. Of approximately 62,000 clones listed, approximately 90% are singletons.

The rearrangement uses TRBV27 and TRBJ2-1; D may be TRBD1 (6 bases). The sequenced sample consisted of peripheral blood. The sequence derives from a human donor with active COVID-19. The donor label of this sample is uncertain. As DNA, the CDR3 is TGTGCCAGCAGTCATATAAGGGGGATGAGCGATGAGCAGTTCTTC. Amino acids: CASSHIRGMSDEQFF.